This T cell receptor beta chain came from a study of blood T cell repertoires in COVID-19 (dated by TCRdb to about 2020). For the wider study: Samples covering the acute and convalescent phases of COVID-19 were provided by collaborators in the United States, Italy and Spain. The material from the prospective study consisted of cDNA or gDNA derived from T cells, B-cell-depleted T cells, or PBMCs. Subjects who had been exposed to COVID-19, were actively infected with it, or had recovered from it provided the deeply sampled blood TCRbeta repertoires that made up the dataset. The repertoires were made available in a free public database intended to serve as a resource for research on the immune response to SARS-CoV-2. Samples were obtained from the ongoing ImmuneRACE study (first 160 participants) and from over a thousand subjects provided by 6 global collaborators. The sample metadata nearly always contained a de-identified subject ID, COVID-19 status, age in years and sex. HLA class I and class II types, where available, came from metadata supplied by the sample provider rather than from assay-based typing. The research as a whole found: How much clinical and demographic metadata was included differed by source and by participant, and the metadata was provided uncurated.

TCRbeta CDR3 regions were amplified from genomic DNA using the immunoSEQ Assay, a bias-controlled multiplex PCR. In the source study's methods: Nucleated cell counts per sample were estimated from amplification of reference gene primers within the assay. To quantify the absolute abundance of each unique TCRbeta CDR3 rearrangement, sequence reads were collapsed and filtered. For each sample, productive Simpson clonality was calculated by taking the square root of Simpson's diversity index across productive rearrangements. TCRdb carries this immuneACCESS record with in-frame sequences only. Its versions omit some clonotypes, under half of them owing to an unresolved V gene in the studies checked, with the rest unexplained. D and trimming were read from the DNA, whereas the V and J calls and clone size are those reported in that table. The sample table holds 60,000 to 65,000 clones, of which roughly three quarters were seen once. The ten largest clones capture around half of the sample.

As for this clone: Its cognate antigen has yet to be identified. No clone much larger than this one lies a single base away; base qualities are absent.

The collaborating institutions used their own protocols to collect whole blood in K2EDTA tubes. For TCRbeta analysis, collaborator samples were shipped as frozen whole blood, as isolated PBMCs, or as DNA extracted from either sample type. The germline V end is reduced by 11 bases and the J end by 0 bases; junction bases left unmatched: 9. CDR3 length: 14 amino acids, cysteine to phenylalanine. The kept DNA is CDR3 alone, 42 bases in frame from the first base. CDR1 and CDR2 are read off the germline V gene as MNHEY and SVGAGI. The V and J genes are TRBV6-5 and TRBJ1-1, with 7 bases in between that match TRBD1. Sample: peripheral blood. The receptor's source is a woman of 80 years or more with acute or convalescent COVID-19. The CDR3 reads CAGGKGALNTEAFF. The DNA sequence is TGTGCCGGTGGGAAGGGGGCGCTGAACACTGAAGCTTTCTTT.